This T cell receptor beta chain is from a study of beta chain features in type 1 diabetes. General study results and limits: Sequencing used cDNA, and cells with high TCR expression could therefore be over-represented. The question of HLA type influencing TCRB rearrangement was one that remained unresolved here. VDJ junctions from type 1 diabetes patients carried fewer insertions and larger deletions.

As for this clone: The antigen is undetermined.

In all sorted populations, purity surpassed 95%. CDR3 size: 11 residues. Germline V CDR1 and CDR2: DFQATT, SNEGSKA (reference sequence). Trimming left V 3 bases short and J 12 bases short, with 12 bases between. Reverse transcription of all isolated RNA meant that expressed TCRB transcripts were sequenced. Clones were sequenced by immunoSEQ multiplex PCR, and TCRdb holds only the in-frame ones, with some missing. The sample yields about 350,000 clones, about 18% seen once. Sequenced: naive CD4+ T cells from blood. The chain employs TRBV20-1 and TRBJ2-1, with D perhaps TRBD2 (6 bases). The TCR originated in a woman younger than 30 in good health. CDR3 nucleotide sequence: TGCAGTGCTAGGACGGGGGTAGGGCAGTTCTTC. Encoded protein: CSARTGVGQFF.